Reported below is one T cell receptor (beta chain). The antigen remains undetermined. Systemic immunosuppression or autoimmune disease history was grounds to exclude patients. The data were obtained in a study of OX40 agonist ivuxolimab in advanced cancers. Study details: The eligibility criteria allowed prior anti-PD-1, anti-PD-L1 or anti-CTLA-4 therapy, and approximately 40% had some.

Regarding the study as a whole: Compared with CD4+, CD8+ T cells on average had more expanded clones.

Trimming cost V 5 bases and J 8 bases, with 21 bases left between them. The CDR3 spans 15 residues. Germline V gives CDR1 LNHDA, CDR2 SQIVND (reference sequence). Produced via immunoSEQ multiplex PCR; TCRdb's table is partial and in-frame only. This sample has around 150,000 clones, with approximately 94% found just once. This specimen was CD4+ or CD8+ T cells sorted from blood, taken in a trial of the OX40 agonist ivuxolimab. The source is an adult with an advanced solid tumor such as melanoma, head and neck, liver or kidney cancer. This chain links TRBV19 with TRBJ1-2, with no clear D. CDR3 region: CASSGRATIALGYTF. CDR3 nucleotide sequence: TGTGCCAGTAGTGGACGTGCGACTATCGCCTTAGGCTACACCTTC.